This T cell receptor beta chain emerged from a study of CD8 T cells in Susac syndrome. RNA, at about 0.45 to 1 ug, was reverse transcribed with random hexamers. TCRdb reprocessed the immunoSEQ multiplex PCR reads with MiXCR, giving one entry per CDR3 protein. The table has more than 95,000 distinct CDR3 sequences, around 94% seen once; the top ten hold 0.21%. Sequencing used CD8+ T cells from PBMCs. This receptor was obtained from a human donor with Susac syndrome.

CDR3 loop: CASSFTREETQYF. CDR3 bases: TGTGCCAGCAGCTTTACCAGGGAGGAGACCCAGTACTTC. The gene calls are TRBV5-6 and TRBJ2-5; D is perhaps TRBD1 or TRBD2 (5 bases each). The germline V and J ends were trimmed by 2 bases and 5 bases, with 10 bases remaining between them. This CDR3 has 13 amino acids. From germline, CDR1 is SGHDT and CDR2 YYEEEE.